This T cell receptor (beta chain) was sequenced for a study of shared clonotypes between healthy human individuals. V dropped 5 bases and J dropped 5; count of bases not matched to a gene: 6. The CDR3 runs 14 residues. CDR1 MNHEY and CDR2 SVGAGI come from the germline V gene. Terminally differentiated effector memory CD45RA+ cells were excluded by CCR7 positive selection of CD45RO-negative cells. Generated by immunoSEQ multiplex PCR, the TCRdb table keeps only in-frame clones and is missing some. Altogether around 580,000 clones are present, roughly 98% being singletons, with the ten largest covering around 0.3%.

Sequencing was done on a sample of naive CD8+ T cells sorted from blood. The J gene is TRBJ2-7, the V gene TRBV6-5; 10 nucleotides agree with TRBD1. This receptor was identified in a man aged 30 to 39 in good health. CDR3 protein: CASSDGTGVDEQYF. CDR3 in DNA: TGTGCCAGCAGTGATGGGACAGGGGTCGACGAGCAGTACTTC.